This T cell receptor (beta chain) is from a study of CD8 T cells in ankylosing spondylitis. Study observations and caveats: In ankylosing spondylitis blood, a motif of roughly 8 highly homologous TCR beta variants appeared characteristic.

This clonotype was detected only a few times. The antigen is undetermined. V lost 4 bases and J 2 bases, leaving 18 bases between the germline ends. Germline V gives CDR1 SGDLS, CDR2 YYNGEE. This CDR3 comprises 16 residues. TCRdb analysed the 5' RACE reads with MiXCR anew, one entry per CDR3 protein. Of fewer than 550,000 distinct CDR3 sequences in the sample, 5.3% were seen once. Material for sequencing was blood, either unsorted or a sorted T cell fraction (not recorded which). The clonotype comes from a male donor with ankylosing spondylitis. V is TRBV9 and J is TRBJ1-1; maybe TRBD1 (6 bases). The CDR3 region is CASSRPPGAGNTEAFF. CDR3 coding DNA: TGTGCCAGCAGCCGCCCGCCGGGGGCGGGTAACACTGAAGCTTTCTTT. Complete variable domain (other parts from reference TRBV9 and TRBJ1-1): DSGVTQTPKHLITATGQRVTLRCSPRSGDLSVYWYQQSLDQGLQFLIQYYNGEERAKGNILERFSAQQFPDLHSELNLSSLELGDSALYFCASSRPPGAGNTEAFFGQGTRLTVV.